The 32 T cell receptor beta chains given below trace back to one sample, sequenced in a study of T cells in Graves' hyperthyroidism and ophthalmopathy. Amplification of TCR beta CDR3 regions used RNA as the template. Primed by the HTBI set, a first-round RT-PCR was run on the TCR CDR3. TCRdb re-derived calls from the multiplex PCR reads in MiXCR, one entry per CDR3 protein. This table holds 490,000 or so distinct CDR3 sequences, about 16% found once. The sequenced sample consisted of blood. These receptors were taken from a woman in her 30s with Graves' ophthalmopathy.

V gene TRBV4-1 combines with J gene TRBJ2-5, with 7 bases identical to TRBD1. V was pared by 3 bases and J by 4 bases, with 5 bases of the junction left unmatched. This CDR3 has 14 residues. The germline gives CDR1 MGHRA, CDR2 YSYEKL. CDR3 DNA: TGCGCCAGCAGCCAGCGACAGGGCGGAGAGACCCAGTACTTC. Its protein product is CASSQRQGGETQYF.

This chain uses TRBV30 with TRBJ1-1; D is unresolved. V lost 0 bases to trimming and J lost 5 bases, with 10 bases between them. This CDR3 is 13 amino acids long. The germline gives CDR1 GTSNPN, CDR2 SVGIG (reference sequence). CDR3 bases: TGTGCCTGGAGTGTGGGTCTCGGGACTGAAGCTTTCTTT. Translation gives CAWSVGLGTEAFF.

This clonotype was counted ten times or more. CDR3 in amino acids: CAWSVRGEAFF. The CDR3 nucleotides are TGTGCCTGGAGTGTCCGGGGTGAAGCTTTCTTT. V usage is TRBV30 and J usage is TRBJ1-1; D is undetermined. V was clipped by 0 bases and J by 7 bases, with 6 bases between them. The CDR3 covers 11 residues. Germline V lookup: CDR1 GTSNPN, CDR2 SVGIG (reference sequence).

This clonotype was seen at least ten times. The genes are TRBV5-1 and TRBJ2-1, with D possibly being TRBD2 (5 bases). Germline V gene sequence: CDR1 SGHRS, CDR2 YFSETQ. This CDR3 is built from 15 residues. Trimming shortened V by 1 base and J by 8 bases, and 16 bases separated the two germline ends. CDR3 residues: CASSLSADPRDEQFF. As DNA, the CDR3 is TGCGCCAGCAGCTTGTCAGCGGACCCTAGGGATGAGCAGTTCTTC.

This clonotype was observed many times. V is TRBV7-8 and J is TRBJ2-3, with D perhaps TRBD2 (6 bases). CDR1 is SGHVS and CDR2 is FQNEAQ in the germline V gene. The CDR3 covers 15 residues. Trimming removed 5 bases from V and 6 bases from J, with 18 bases in between. Here the CDR3 reads CASSLRLEMADTQYF. The CDR3 DNA is TGTGCCAGCAGCCTCCGACTAGAGATGGCCGATACGCAGTATTTT.

This clonotype was seen a handful of times. The chain uses TRBV6-2 or TRBV6-3 and TRBJ2-5; 10 positions match TRBD1. The DNA matches TRBJ2-4 better at its end, which makes the J call doubtful. There are 15 residues in the CDR3. Per the germline V gene, CDR1 is MNHEY and CDR2 is SVGEGT. CDR3 sequence reads: CASSTRTGGQGIQYF. In DNA form, the CDR3 reads TGTGCCAGCAGTACACGGACAGGGGGACAAGGCATTCAGTACTTC.

For this clonotype: This may come from a read error, since a much larger clone is one base off. The V call is TRBV29-1, the J call TRBJ2-5, with 8 nucleotides matching TRBD2. The germline gives CDR1 SQVTM, CDR2 ANQGSEA. Unmatched junction bases numbered 13, after V lost 5 bases and J lost 2 bases. The CDR3 is 16 amino acids. The CDR3 DNA reads as TGCAGCGTTAATGGGGGTAATCGGGAGGGACAAGAGACCCAGTACTTC. It codes for CSVNGGNREGQETQYF.

This clonotype showed up just a few times. The chain uses TRBV6-2 or TRBV6-3 and TRBJ2-7; D unclear. This CDR3 has 12 amino acids. Germline V CDR1 and CDR2: MNHEY, SVGEGT. The V and J ends lost 7 bases and 4 bases respectively, with 11 bases between them. CDR3 loop: CASTTSLYEQYF. CDR3 nucleotides: TGTGCCAGCACCACCTCGCTTTACGAGCAGTACTTC.

This clonotype appeared many times. This chain links TRBV7-2 with TRBJ2-3, with D maybe TRBD2 (6 bases). The germline V and J ends were trimmed by 6 bases and 4 bases, with 14 bases remaining between them. The germline V gene encodes CDR1 SGHTA and CDR2 FQGNSA. This CDR3 has 14 residues. The CDR3 DNA sequence: TGTGCCAGCAGAAAAGGCGGGGCGGCAGATACGCAGTATTTT. This codes for CASRKGGAADTQYF.

The sample holds a few counts of this clonotype. The V and J genes are TRBV6-5 and TRBJ2-1; D may be TRBD1 (5 bases). V lost 2 bases, J lost 9 bases, and 14 bases lay in between. Germline V lookup: CDR1 MNHEY, CDR2 SVGAGI. The CDR3 has 14 amino acids. The CDR3 coding sequence is TGTGCCAGCAGTTACGGTGGGGTGGACACTGAGCAGTTCTTC. Protein product: CASSYGGVDTEQFF.

The chain combines TRBV6-1 with TRBJ2-3; D unresolved. Germline assignment: CDR1 MNHNS and CDR2 SASEGT. V was clipped by 1 base and J by 2 bases, with 7 bases between them. This CDR3 has 14 amino acids. The CDR3: CASSEGSLTDTQYF. The CDR3, as DNA: TGTGCCAGCAGTGAAGGCTCTCTCACAGATACGCAGTATTTT.

This clonotype came up a few times. This sequence joins TRBV29-1 and TRBJ2-3, with D perhaps TRBD2 (6 bases). The CDR3 contains 13 residues. Germline values: CDR1 SQVTM, CDR2 ANQGSEA. V lost 5 bases, J lost 0 bases, and 9 bases lay in between. The CDR3 DNA reads as TGCAGCGTTTTGGGGACTAGCACAGATACGCAGTATTTT. This sequence encodes CSVLGTSTDTQYF.

This clonotype occurred many times. This chain joins TRBV2 and TRBJ2-3, with a weak D call TRBD1 (6 bases). CDR1 and CDR2 from the germline V gene are SNHLY and FYNNEI. This CDR3 is 13 amino acids long. With 6 bases removed from V and 4 bases from J, the gap between germline ends came to 11 bases. The CDR3 nucleotides read TGTGCCAGCAGACCGACAGGACCAGATACGCAGTATTTT. Amino acid sequence: CASRPTGPDTQYF.

The chain recombines TRBV6-2 or TRBV6-3 with TRBJ2-7; 8 bases match TRBD1. The CDR3 covers 15 residues. Germline CDR1 reads MNHEY; CDR2 reads SVGEGT. Germline trimming cut 6 bases from V and 1 base from J; bases unmatched to any gene: 8. The chain's CDR3 is CASSALRQGSYEQYF. CDR3 DNA sequence: TGTGCCAGCAGCGCCCTGAGACAGGGGTCCTACGAGCAGTACTTC.

V and J are TRBV6-2 or TRBV6-3 and TRBJ2-7, with D unclear. With 0 bases removed from V and 3 bases from J, the gap between germline ends came to 15 bases. The CDR3 runs to 16 residues. From germline, CDR1 is MNHEY and CDR2 SVGEGT. Here the CDR3 reads CASSYSKKYSLYEQYF. The DNA of the CDR3 is TGTGCCAGCAGTTACTCGAAAAAGTACAGTCTCTACGAGCAGTACTTC.

This chain links TRBV12-3 or TRBV12-4 with TRBJ2-2; TRBD2 might be the D (6 bases). With 5 bases removed from V and 7 bases from J, the gap between germline ends came to 11 bases. This CDR3 comprises 13 residues. The CDR3 DNA sequence: TGTGCCAGCAGTCCCACTAGCCACGGGGAGCTGTTTTTT. It specifies CASSPTSHGELFF.

This clonotype has at least ten counts. J is TRBJ2-2 and V is TRBV2; D might be TRBD2 (5 bases). Trimming left V 7 bases short and J 0 bases short, with 9 bases between. The CDR3 extends over 14 amino acids. CDR1 is SNHLY and CDR2 is FYNNEI in the germline V gene. DNA for the CDR3: TGTGCCAGCAAGCGGACGGCGAACACCGGGGAGCTGTTTTTT. Amino acid sequence: CASKRTANTGELFF.

This clonotype was counted ten times or more. The chain recombines TRBV5-1 with TRBJ2-1, with 12 positions matching TRBD2. Germline V CDR1 and CDR2: SGHRS, YFSETQ. The CDR3 is 17 residues long. V shed 5 bases, J shed 5 bases, and the junction held 11 bases outside the gene matches. The CDR3 region is CASSRTLTSGSHNEQFF. The DNA for the CDR3 is TGCGCCAGCAGTCGGACACTGACTAGCGGGAGTCACAATGAGCAGTTCTTC. Full variable domain (outside the CDR3, taken from reference TRBV5-1 and TRBJ2-1): KAGVTQTPRYLIKTRGQQVTLSCSPISGHRSVSWYQQTPGQGLQFLFEYFSETQRNKGNFPGRFSGRQFSNSRSEMNVSTLELGDSALYLCASSRTLTSGSHNEQFFGPGTRLTVL.

The chain employs TRBV14 and TRBJ2-5; D may be TRBD1 (6 bases). Germline V CDR1 and CDR2: SGHDN, FVKESK. Trimming stripped 3 bases from V and 5 bases from J, with 10 bases between. This CDR3 has 13 amino acids. The CDR3: CASSHRGEETQYF. CDR3 bases: TGTGCCAGCAGCCACAGGGGAGAGGAGACCCAGTACTTC. The whole variable domain, filled in from reference TRBV14 and TRBJ2-5, reads EAGVTQFPSHSVIEKGQTVTLRCDPISGHDNLYWYRRVMGKEIKFLLHFVKESKQDESGMPNNRFLAERTGGTYSTLKVQPAELEDSGVYFCASSHRGEETQYFGPGTRLLVL.

The table lists this clonotype with many counts. The chain employs TRBV15 and TRBJ2-3; a possible D gene is TRBD2 (5 bases). The CDR3 is 16 residues long. CDR1 and CDR2 (germline): LNHNV, YYDKDF (reference sequence). V was shortened by 3 bases and J by 4 bases, with 17 bases between the two germline ends. CDR3 region: CATSRRDTRAADTQYF. CDR3 in DNA: TGTGCCACCAGCAGGAGGGATACTAGGGCCGCAGATACGCAGTATTTT.

This clonotype was recorded at least ten times. This chain connects TRBV2 to TRBJ1-5; D gene uncertain. The CDR3 consists of 13 residues. In germline, CDR1 is SNHLY, CDR2 FYNNEI. V was shortened by 4 bases and J by 4 bases, with 8 bases between the two germline ends. CDR3 region: CASSVGGNQPQHF. The CDR3, as DNA: TGTGCCAGCAGTGTCGGAGGGAATCAGCCCCAGCATTTT.

This clonotype was seen at least ten times. The rearrangement uses TRBV20-1 and TRBJ2-5; a possible D gene is TRBD2 (5 bases). Per the germline V gene, CDR1 is DFQATT and CDR2 is SNEGSKA (reference sequence). The V and J ends lost 3 bases and 5 bases respectively, with 10 bases between them. The CDR3 has 12 residues. The CDR3 sequence is CSARLAEETQYF. The CDR3 DNA is TGCAGTGCTAGGCTAGCAGAGGAGACCCAGTACTTC.

The table lists this clonotype with a few counts. The chain joins TRBV20-1 to TRBJ2-3; D remains unclear. Per the germline V gene, CDR1 is DFQATT and CDR2 is SNEGSKA (reference sequence). The CDR3 covers 13 residues. Trimming cost V 1 base and J 0 bases, with 5 bases left between them. The CDR3 region has the DNA TGCAGTGCTAGAGCGGATAGCACAGATACGCAGTATTTT. It encodes CSARADSTDTQYF.

This clonotype was counted between two and nine times. The chain has TRBV6-9 and TRBJ1-1; D is possibly TRBD1 (5 bases). Germline CDR1 is MNHGY and CDR2 is SVAAGI. The V end lost 3 bases, the J end lost 8 bases, and 16 bases lay between the germline ends. CDR3 length equals 14 residues. This chain's CDR3 is CASSYGMWGSEAFF. The CDR3 nucleotides are TGTGCCAGCAGTTACGGGATGTGGGGCTCCGAAGCTTTCTTT.

This clonotype was counted many times. The chain recombines TRBV5-1 with TRBJ1-5, with 9 bases fitting TRBD1. The CDR3 sequence is 12 residues long. CDR1 is SGHRS, CDR2 YFSETQ, per germline. V gave up 4 bases and J gave up 13 bases; unmatched junction bases: 6. CDR3 in DNA: TGCGCCAGCAGCGGAGAGACAGGGGGTCAGCATTTT. Translated, it gives CASSGETGGQHF. Variable domain in full (rest from reference TRBV5-1 and TRBJ1-5): KAGVTQTPRYLIKTRGQQVTLSCSPISGHRSVSWYQQTPGQGLQFLFEYFSETQRNKGNFPGRFSGRQFSNSRSEMNVSTLELGDSALYLCASSGETGGQHFGDGTRLSIL.

CDR3 coding DNA: TGTGCCAGCAGCCCCGGACTTCATATTATCTCCGGAAACACCATATATTTT. Its translation is CASSPGLHIISGNTIYF. The V gene is TRBV5-6, the J gene TRBJ1-3; no reliable D call. CDR1 SGHDT and CDR2 YYEEEE come from the germline V gene. The CDR3 extends over 17 amino acids. V was clipped by 4 bases and J by 4 bases, with 21 bases between them.

This sequence joins TRBV5-6 and TRBJ1-3; D remains ambiguous. The CDR3 is made up of 14 amino acids. V dropped 6 bases and J dropped 2 bases, with 12 bases sitting between them. Per the germline V gene, CDR1 is SGHDT and CDR2 is YYEEEE. CDR3 loop: CASTLGSAGNTIYF. CDR3 in DNA: TGTGCCAGCACCCTGGGGAGCGCTGGAAACACCATATATTTT. The full variable domain, its missing parts supplied by reference TRBV5-6 and TRBJ1-3, is DAGVTQSPTHLIKTRGQQVTLRCSPKSGHDTVSWYQQALGQGPQFIFQYYEEEERQRGNFPDRFSGHQFPNYSSELNVNALLLGDSALYLCASTLGSAGNTIYFGEGSWLTVV.

The sample holds many counts of this clonotype. The chain uses TRBV20-1 and TRBJ2-5; 11 bases are shared with TRBD2. The germline CDR1 and CDR2 sequences are DFQATT and SNEGSKA (reference sequence). There are 14 residues in the CDR3. Trimming at V came to 6 bases and at J to 2 bases, leaving 5 bases not matched to a gene. The chain's CDR3 is CSAGIAGGQETQYF. The CDR3 coding sequence is TGCAGTGCGGGGATAGCGGGAGGGCAAGAGACCCAGTACTTC.

This clonotype was counted many times. This chain links TRBV7-2 with TRBJ2-7, with D possibly being TRBD1 or TRBD2 (6 bases each). The germline gives CDR1 SGHTA, CDR2 FQGNSA. Trimming stripped 4 bases from V and 7 bases from J, with 23 bases between. This CDR3 has 16 residues. The CDR3 is CASSSLGGTLLGEQYF. CDR3 nucleotide sequence: TGTGCCAGCAGCTCTTTAGGGGGGACCCTGTTGGGTGAGCAGTACTTC.

The chain recombines TRBV24-1 with TRBJ2-3; TRBD2 matches 16 bases. Germline assignment: CDR1 KGHDR and CDR2 SFDVKD. J lost 4 bases, V lost 5 bases, and 11 bases had no gene match. The length of the CDR3 is 19 residues. CDR3 in amino acids: CATSALMGTSGRASDTQYF. DNA of the CDR3: TGTGCCACCAGTGCCCTGATGGGGACTAGCGGGAGGGCCTCAGATACGCAGTATTTT.

This clonotype came up once. The chain recombines TRBV20-1 with TRBJ2-7, with unresolved D. Germline CDR1 and CDR2: DFQATT and SNEGSKA (reference sequence). The CDR3 is made up of 12 amino acids. Trimming shortened V by 1 base and J by 7 bases, and 11 bases separated the two germline ends. The CDR3 region has the DNA TGCAGTGCTAGAGGGGGTGGTCCTGAGCAGTACTTC. Translated: CSARGGGPEQYF.

This clonotype was counted at least ten times. The chain employs TRBV19 and TRBJ1-1; TRBD1 aligns across 7 bases. V trimming: 4 bases; J trimming: 1 base; junction bases outside the gene matches: 6. The CDR3 has 15 residues. CDR1 and CDR2 from the germline V gene are LNHDA and SQIVND (reference sequence). As DNA, the CDR3 is TGTGCCAGTAGTAACCCGGGACAGAGGAACACTGAAGCTTTCTTT. Translated: CASSNPGQRNTEAFF.